This TCR beta chain derives from a study of T cells in Graves' hyperthyroidism and ophthalmopathy (dated by TCRdb to 2018 to 2020). The study in broad terms: Peripheral blood samples were taken at the time of initial diagnosis, prior to any treatment. According to the paper, TCR Vbeta CDR3 sequencing was carried out on approximately 140 peripheral blood samples, which came from over 40 ophthalmopathy, around 74 hyperthyroidism and 17 progressor patients. Whether ophthalmopathy could be predicted prospectively was tested in an independent validation cohort made up of some 20 hyperthyroidism patients plus 17 patients who later progressed to ophthalmopathy. After sampling, hyperthyroidism patients received methimazole starting at 30 mg daily, and ophthalmopathy patients received high-dose intravenous methylprednisolone. The study also compared thyroid tissue and blood T-cell repertoires from over 5 Graves' hyperthyroidism patients. A discovery cohort of roughly 96 patients, roughly 40 with Graves' ophthalmopathy and under 60 with stable Graves' hyperthyroidism, was used to find distinguishing TCR V-J signatures. The 100 discovery patients were divided at random into training and test sets in a 7:3 ratio. Study-wide findings and limitations: A 13 V-J signature model separated ophthalmopathy from stable hyperthyroidism, with nearly 90% sensitivity and about 81% specificity in cross-validation and 80%/75% in testing. Most expanded thyroid clonotypes (frequency above 0.001) were also found in blood, which suggests that blood repertoires may mirror thyroid immune responses. In validation, the model predicted progression to ophthalmopathy a median of about 6.5 months before onset, with over 60% sensitivity and roughly 73% specificity. No statistical method was used to set the sample size in advance, and investigators knew the group allocation.

In the ophthalmopathy patients, disease was moderately to severely active, with a Clinical Activity Score of 3 or more, a NOSPECS grade of 4 or more, and a duration of less than 3 months. Any patient with an uncontrolled infection, another autoimmune disease, pregnancy or lactation was excluded. Diagnoses were based on clinical symptoms, serum thyroxine and TRAb, thyroid ultrasound and orbital computed tomography. PBMCs were isolated from about 9 ml of fresh peripheral blood by Ficoll-Paque density gradient centrifugation. Total RNA was extracted with Trizol reagent, and quality was checked on an Agilent 2100 Bioanalyzer. The V and J ends are trimmed by 7 bases and 5 bases, leaving 17 bases between them. The CDR3 spans 15 residues, from the cysteine through the phenylalanine. Of all the DNA, just the CDR3 is kept, 45 bases in frame from base 1. CDR1 and CDR2, looked up from the germline V gene, are MNHEY and SVGEGT.

The TCR beta CDR3 regions were amplified from the RNA transcripts. A first-round RT-PCR of the TCR CDR3 used the HTBI primer set with the Qiagen OneStep RT-PCR kit. Libraries were constructed in a second round of multiplex PCR, after which size selection and purification were carried out. Sequencing of the libraries was done on an Illumina HiSeq2000 using paired-end 100 bp reads. In the source study's methods: SOAPnuke was used to process the raw data, with reads discarded if the reads contained adapters or uncalled bases, had a mean Phred below 15, or lacked an exact constant-primer or identifier match. High-quality paired reads were merged with COPE v1.2.5, and unique nucleotide sequences were defined as clonotypes. MiTCR v1.1 was used to align the clonotypes against IMGT TRBV, TRBD and TRBJ reference segments. Analysis was restricted to V-J combinations with a frequency above 0.0001, which covered about 99% of repertoires. A TCS score was defined as the ratio between F50 (clonal expansion) and ExV (chaos), using BLOSUM62-based TCRdist between CDR3 peptides within each V-J. Welch's t-statistics and random forest reduced several hundred V-J features to 13, which were used in a naive Bayes classifier (R e1071). Thyroid-blood repertoire similarity was quantified with the Morisita-Horn index. TCRdb trimmed public reads at Q25 via fastp, called clones via MiXCR and kept in-frame beta chains. Entries are consolidated by CDR3 protein sequence, retaining the most common genes and DNA. The V and J calls here are based on TCRdb, not the publication. The sample has 600,000 to 700,000 distinct CDR3 sequences on record, roughly 14% of them singletons. The biggest ten clones account for around 4% of the sample.

This clonotype was seen many times. The antigen this receptor binds is unknown. No qualities accompany the bases; no much larger clone lies one base away. This chain joins TRBV6-2 or TRBV6-3 to TRBJ2-2; 6 matching bases give a weak D call of TRBD2. Sequenced input: blood. The sequence was collected from a woman aged 35 to 49 with Graves' ophthalmopathy. The CDR3 has the sequence CASKGGRPKTGELFF. In nucleotides, the sequence is TGTGCCAGCAAAGGTGGGAGGCCTAAAACCGGGGAGCTGTTTTTT.